Below, 22 T cell receptor beta chains from the same sample are listed, as sequenced in a study of prognosis after radiotherapy for stage I lung cancer. The study amplified the TCR beta CDR3 region from genomic DNA. This amplification was carried out by two rounds of multiplex PCR. The use of primers specific to each TRBV and TRBJ gene characterized first-round PCR. Via MiXCR, TCRdb re-called the multiplex PCR reads, giving one row per CDR3 protein. In the table there are fewer than 35,000 distinct CDR3 sequences, 48% of which are singletons. The sample here was PBMCs, taken before or after stereotactic body radiation therapy (not recorded which). The receptors derive from a donor at least 50 years old with non-small cell lung cancer.

This clonotype was seen ten or more times. The rearrangement joins TRBV6-2 or TRBV6-3 to TRBJ2-1, with TRBD2 matching 10 bases. With V trimmed by 2 bases and J by 0 bases, 1 base remained unmatched. This CDR3 region has 16 residues. In germline, CDR1 is MNHEY, CDR2 SVGEGT. CDR3 sequence (DNA): TGTGCCAGCAGTTACAGCGGGGGGGGCTCCTACAATGAGCAGTTCTTC. This translates into CASSYSGGGSYNEQFF.

With respect to this clonotype: This could be a read error, since a much larger clone is one nucleotide away. This chain links TRBV4-3 with TRBJ1-4; TRBD1 matches 8 bases. CDR3 size: 18 residues. Germline CDR1 reads LGHNA; CDR2 reads YSLEER. The CDR3 reads CASGQDRTGGRAGEKLFF. In DNA, the CDR3 is TGCGCCAGCGGCCAAGATCGTACAGGGGGGCGGGCGGGGGAAAAACTGTTTTTT.

This clonotype was detected many times. The chain couples TRBV5-1 to TRBJ2-2; 7 bases are shared with TRBD2. J gave up 5 bases and V 4 bases, and 8 bases lay outside the gene matches. Germline CDR1 reads SGHRS; CDR2 reads YFSETQ. The CDR3 extends over 15 amino acids. The CDR3 reads CASSPRDYGTGELFF. The DNA of the CDR3 is TGCGCCAGCAGCCCCCGGGACTATGGGACCGGGGAGCTGTTTTTT.

The chain joins TRBV7-8 to TRBJ1-6; 11 nucleotides match TRBD1. Germline CDR1 reads SGHVS; CDR2 reads FQNEAQ. The CDR3 contains 17 residues. The V segment lost 7 bases and the J segment 4 bases; nucleotides outside the gene matches: 9. The CDR3 reads CASIFRTGGRYNSPLHF. The CDR3 nucleotides read TGTGCCAGCATCTTCCGGACAGGGGGCAGGTATAATTCACCCCTCCACTTT.

The table lists this clonotype with many counts. The chain is built from TRBV19 and TRBJ2-4; D gene uncertain. Germline CDR1 and CDR2: LNHDA and SQIVND (reference sequence). V was clipped by 7 bases and J by 7 bases, with 17 bases between them. The CDR3 length is 14 residues. The CDR3 loop is CASKGKNIRNIQYF. CDR3 bases: TGTGCCAGTAAAGGCAAGAATATCAGGAACATTCAGTACTTC.

The chain combines TRBV6-1 with TRBJ1-1, with 8 bases fitting TRBD1. This CDR3 has 15 residues. V lost 5 bases and J lost 3; bases outside the gene matches: 8. The germline gives CDR1 MNHNS, CDR2 SASEGT. This chain's CDR3 is CASSLDRGMDTEAFF. The CDR3 nucleotides are TGTGCCAGCAGTCTAGACAGGGGTATGGACACTGAAGCTTTCTTT.

The V call is TRBV6-1, the J call TRBJ2-7, with D possibly matching TRBD2 (7 bases). This CDR3 is built from 17 residues. V lost 5 bases and J lost 5, with 25 bases in between. From germline, CDR1 is MNHNS and CDR2 SASEGT. As DNA, the CDR3 is TGTGCCAGCAGTCGCCCAAGACTAGGGGGAGGGGTCAACGAGCAGTACTTC. This translates into CASSRPRLGGGVNEQYF.

This clonotype was seen a single time. Relative to the germline gene, one junction end is altered; a read error may explain this. The rearrangement joins TRBV25-1 to TRBJ2-1, with 9 bases fitting TRBD1. From germline, CDR1 is MGHDK and CDR2 SYGVNS. The length of the CDR3 is 15 residues. The DNA of the CDR3 is TGTGCCAGAAGTGAGGGGACAGGGAGCCAAAATGAGCAGTTCTTC. This encodes CARSEGTGSQNEQFF.

This clonotype was detected once. Possible read error: a much larger clone is one base away. The V gene is TRBV29-1, the J gene TRBJ2-5; D is possibly TRBD1 or TRBD2 (6 bases each). Looked up from germline, CDR1 is SQVTM and CDR2 is ANQGSEA. This CDR3 contains 15 residues. The chain's CDR3 is CIVVQEWGAEETQYF. CDR3 DNA: TGCATCGTGGTACAGGAGTGGGGGGCGGAAGAGACCCAGTACTTC. The entire variable domain, with the rest obtained from reference TRBV29-1 and TRBJ2-5, is as follows: SAVISQKPSRDICQRGTSLTIQCQVDSQVTMMFWYRQQPGQSLTLIATANQGSEATYESGFVIDKFPISRPNLTFSTLTVSNMSPEDSSIYLCIVVQEWGAEETQYFGPGTRLLVL.

By its share, this clonotype is medium-sized. The chain joins TRBV5-1 to TRBJ2-2, with TRBD1 as a possible D gene (6 bases). CDR3 length equals 16 residues. V was pared by 4 bases and J by 3 bases, with 16 bases between. CDR1 is SGHRS, CDR2 YFSETQ, per germline. As DNA, the CDR3 is TGCGCCAGCAGCCCCCAGGGGAGTATCGACACCGGGGAGCTGTTTTTT. It translates to CASSPQGSIDTGELFF.

The CDR3 here is CASSLWDRGNSPLHF. CDR3 DNA sequence: TGTGCCAGCAGCCTATGGGACAGGGGTAATTCACCCCTCCACTTT. The chain combines TRBV7-6 with TRBJ1-6; 10 bases line up with TRBD1. V lost 5 bases and J lost 6; bases outside the gene matches: 4. This CDR3 spans 15 amino acids. Germline CDR1 and CDR2: SGHVS and FNYEAQ.

Turning to this clonotype: Just one base apart from a much larger clone, this may be a read error. This sequence joins TRBV6-2 or TRBV6-3 and TRBJ2-7; D is unclear. Germline CDR1 is MNHEY and CDR2 is SVGEGT. CDR3 size: 13 residues. CDR3 DNA sequence: TGTGACAGCAGTCACGAGAGCTACGACGAGCAGTACTTC. This gives the protein CDSSHESYDEQYF.

V is TRBV28 and J is TRBJ2-5; D uncertain. There are 11 residues in the CDR3. The V and J ends lost 5 bases and 7 bases respectively, with 8 bases between them. Looked up from germline, CDR1 is MDHEN and CDR2 is SYDVKM. The CDR3, as DNA: TGTGCCAGCAGTCAGACTGGGACCCAGTACTTC. This sequence encodes CASSQTGTQYF.

The V and J genes are TRBV11-2 and TRBJ1-6; 9 bases align to TRBD1. This CDR3 comprises 15 residues. Germline loops: CDR1 SGHAT, CDR2 FQNNGV. The junction had 2 bases not matched to a gene; V was cut back by 1 base and J by 7 bases. The CDR3, as DNA: TGTGCCAGCAGCTTAGGGGGGACAGGGAATTCACCCCTCCACTTT. Its protein is CASSLGGTGNSPLHF. The full variable domain, in which reference TRBV11-2 and TRBJ1-6 provide the parts outside the CDR3, is EAGVAQSPRYKIIEKRQSVAFWCNPISGHATLYWYQQILGQGPKLLIQFQNNGVVDDSQLPKDRFSAERLKGVDSTLKIQPAKLEDSAVYLCASSLGGTGNSPLHFGNGTRLTVT.

The CDR3 reads CATSAGSNTEAFF. CDR3 in DNA: TGTGCCACCAGCGCAGGGTCTAACACTGAAGCTTTCTTT. V gene TRBV15 combines with J gene TRBJ1-1; possibly TRBD1 for D (5 bases). Trimming cost V 5 bases and J 2 bases, with 9 bases left between them. In germline, CDR1 is LNHNV, CDR2 YYDKDF (reference sequence). This CDR3 has 13 residues. Together with reference TRBV15 and TRBJ1-1, the CDR3 gives the full variable domain: DAMVIQNPRYQVTQFGKPVTLSCSQTLNHNVMYWYQQKSSQAPKLLFHYYDKDFNNEADTPDNFQSRRPNTSFCFLDIRSPGLGDTAMYLCATSAGSNTEAFFGQGTRLTVV.

This clonotype was counted ten times or more. V is TRBV7-2 and J is TRBJ1-1; the D is unclear. The CDR3 is 13 amino acids. CDR1 is SGHTA, CDR2 FQGNSA, per germline. V was pared by 0 bases and J by 5 bases, with 7 bases between. The DNA of the CDR3 is TGTGCCAGCAGCTTAGCCGGGAAAACTGAAGCTTTCTTT. It encodes CASSLAGKTEAFF.

Points on this clonotype: At one end the junction does not follow the germline gene, possibly because of a read error. The J gene is TRBJ2-1, the V gene TRBV12-3 or TRBV12-4; 7 positions agree with TRBD2. The CDR3 length is 17 residues. The CDR3, as DNA: TGTGCCAGCACCCCCCCGGGGCGGGAGAGCTCCCACAATGAGCAGTTCTTC. This sequence encodes CASTPPGRESSHNEQFF.

Regarding this clonotype: This may stem from a read error, because a much larger clone lies one nucleotide away. The rearrangement links TRBV5-6 to TRBJ1-2; TRBD1 matches 8 bases. Germline V gene data show CDR1 as SGHDT and CDR2 as YYEEEE. The CDR3 length is 13 residues. The CDR3 nucleotides read TGTGCCAGCAGCCACCCAGGGGGCGACGGCTACAACTTC. Its translation is CASSHPGGDGYNF.

This clonotype is labeled medium-sized (0.01 to 0.1%). J is TRBJ2-6 and V is TRBV5-5, with 10 bases fitting TRBD1. Losses at the gene ends were 6 bases for V and 2 bases for J; bases not matched to a gene: 5. Germline V gene sequence: CDR1 SGHKS, CDR2 YYEKEE (reference sequence). The CDR3 totals 16 residues. The CDR3 DNA is TGTGCCAGCACATGGACAGGGGGGGCTGGGGCCAACGTCCTGACTTTC. Protein product: CASTWTGGAGANVLTF.

The rearrangement joins TRBV11-2 to TRBJ2-7; 12 positions agree with TRBD2. V gave up 2 bases and J gave up 4 bases; unmatched junction bases: 0. CDR1 SGHAT and CDR2 FQNNGV come from the germline V gene. The CDR3 runs 14 residues. For the CDR3, the DNA is TGTGCCAGCAGCTTACTAGCGGGGGGGTACGAGCAGTACTTC. Translation gives CASSLLAGGYEQYF.

This clonotype was seen repeatedly, ten times or more. The genes are TRBV7-6 and TRBJ1-1; D not resolved. This CDR3 contains 12 residues. Germline values: CDR1 SGHVS, CDR2 FNYEAQ. Deletions cut 3 bases from V and 12 bases from J, with 14 bases between. The CDR3 here is CASSLRGGSPFF. CDR3 in DNA: TGTGCCAGCAGCTTGCGGGGAGGGAGCCCTTTCTTT.

V is TRBV5-4 and J is TRBJ1-4; 9 bases fit TRBD1. With 4 bases clipped from V and 5 bases from J, the junction kept 6 bases outside the gene matches. The CDR3 has 15 amino acids. Germline-derived CDR1 and CDR2 are SGHNT and YYREEE (reference sequence). The CDR3 protein is CASSTRQGGNEKLFF. The CDR3, as DNA: TGTGCCAGCAGCACCCGACAGGGGGGGAATGAAAAACTGTTTTTT.